The sequence of this T cell receptor beta chain was determined in a study of T cell responses to AZD1222 COVID-19 vaccine. Concerning this clone itself: Its antigen is not identified.

Findings of the study overall: The donor group comprised mostly white British people and more females; the analysis possibly underestimated clonal diversity. Researchers took repertoire samples only after the peak T cell response had come. Two doses of AZD1222 preceded a rise in Spike-specific TCR breadth and depth. Baseline seropositives among AZD1222 recipients totaled only six or seven.

Repertoires were generated with immunoSEQ multiplex PCR, while TCRdb's copy carries only in-frame clones and drops some. In the table there are 100,000 to 150,000 clones, approximately 90% of which are singletons. The CDR3 loop spans 13 amino acids. The germline gives CDR1 KGHSH, CDR2 LQKENI. V lost 3 bases to trimming and J lost 7 bases; unmatched junction nucleotides: 3. Sequenced here: peripheral blood, sampled on day 0 of AZD1222 vaccination. The V and J genes are TRBV18 and TRBJ1-2, with TRBD1 matching over 9 bases. This clonotype was obtained from an adult in good health. CDR3 nucleotide sequence: TGTGCCAGCTCACCGGGACAGGGTCCTGGCTACACCTTC. Encoded protein: CASSPGQGPGYTF.